This T cell receptor beta chain was sequenced for a study of blood T cell repertoires in COVID-19. V was pared by 6 bases and J by 6 bases, with 8 bases of the junction left unmatched. CDR1 and CDR2 (germline): MDHEN, SYDVKM. This CDR3 contains 15 residues. TCRdb keeps only in-frame clones here, not all; method: immunoSEQ multiplex PCR. The sample yields 390,000 or so clones, around 89% seen once. This chain uses TRBV28 with TRBJ2-3; 11 nucleotides align to TRBD1. This receptor was identified in a woman aged 25-40 years with COVID-19, enrolled during active disease. The sample comprised peripheral blood. The CDR3 sequence: CASSHGGQGEDTQYF. The CDR3 region has the DNA TGTGCCAGCAGCCATGGGGGACAGGGGGAGGATACGCAGTATTTT.